The 14 T cell receptor beta chains listed next were all sequenced from one sample in a study of blood T cell repertoires in COVID-19. The method was immunoSEQ multiplex PCR; TCRdb's version includes in-frame clones alone and lacks a portion of them. The top ten clones hold around 12% of a sample with a few hundred thousand clones, approximately 88% of them seen once. The specimen sequenced was peripheral blood. The receptors derive from a woman aged 50 to 60 with COVID-19, enrolled during active disease.

V usage is TRBV10-1 and J usage is TRBJ2-5, with D possibly being TRBD2 (6 bases). CDR1 WNHNN and CDR2 SYGVQD come from the germline V gene (reference sequence). The CDR3 is 12 amino acids. The germline V and J ends were trimmed by 4 bases and 5 bases, with 8 bases remaining between them. This CDR3 is CASSGLEETQYF. CDR3 DNA: TGCGCCAGCAGTGGACTAGAGGAGACCCAGTACTTC.

V is TRBV11-3 and J is TRBJ1-3, with a possible D match to TRBD1 (6 bases). Germline values: CDR1 SGHNT, CDR2 YENEEA. This CDR3 has 17 residues. Trimming stripped 5 bases from V and 0 bases from J, with 17 bases between. The CDR3 nucleotides are TGTGCCAGCAGCCCATATATGGGGGCGTACTCTGGAAACACCATATATTTT. As protein: CASSPYMGAYSGNTIYF.

This chain links TRBV5-4 with TRBJ2-2, with 8 nucleotides matching TRBD2. This CDR3 has 13 amino acids. Unmatched junction bases numbered 4, after V lost 5 bases and J lost 7 bases. Germline values: CDR1 SGHNT, CDR2 YYREEE (reference sequence). This chain's CDR3 is CASRPAGVGELFF. CDR3 nucleotide sequence: TGTGCCAGCAGACCAGCGGGGGTCGGGGAGCTGTTTTTT.

This clone has a single count. The chain is built from TRBV9 and TRBJ1-4, with D tentatively TRBD1 (6 bases). The CDR3 is made up of 15 amino acids. Germline CDR1 reads SGDLS; CDR2 reads YYNGEE. V lost 2 bases and J lost 2, with 10 bases in between. The CDR3 DNA sequence: TGTGCCAGCAGCGTCACAGGGAGTACTAATGAAAAACTGTTTTTT. It specifies CASSVTGSTNEKLFF.

CDR3 region: CASPTTGRIGLGYTF. In DNA form, the CDR3 reads TGTGCCAGCCCAACCACAGGTCGGATAGGACTAGGCTACACCTTC. This chain connects TRBV18 to TRBJ1-2; TRBD1 is a possible D gene (5 bases). This CDR3 spans 15 amino acids. In germline, CDR1 is KGHSH, CDR2 LQKENI. V lost 8 bases, J lost 8 bases, and 24 bases lay in between.

The CDR3: CASSVKGTAYGYTF. CDR3 sequence (DNA): TGTGCCAGCAGCGTCAAAGGGACAGCCTATGGCTACACCTTC. The rearrangement joins TRBV11-3 to TRBJ1-2; TRBD1 matches 7 bases. J gave up 4 bases and V 5 bases, and 7 bases lay outside the gene matches. Germline assignment: CDR1 SGHNT and CDR2 YENEEA. The CDR3 length is 14 residues. Using reference TRBV11-3 and TRBJ1-2 for the parts outside the CDR3, the full variable domain is EAGVVQSPRYKIIEKKQPVAFWCNPISGHNTLYWYLQNLGQGPELLIRYENEEAVDDSQLPKDRFSAERLKGVDSTLKIQPAELGDSAVYLCASSVKGTAYGYTFGSGTRLTVV.

The J gene is TRBJ2-3, the V gene TRBV6-6; D may be TRBD2 (7 bases). V was pared by 3 bases and J by 3 bases, with 10 bases between. Germline V lookup: CDR1 MNHNY, CDR2 SVGAGI (reference sequence). The CDR3 length is 14 residues. The CDR3 sequence is CASSYRGGTDTQYF. The CDR3 DNA follows: TGTGCCAGCAGTTATAGGGGGGGGACAGATACGCAGTATTTT.

The chain uses TRBV19 and TRBJ1-2; no definite D call. CDR1 is LNHDA and CDR2 is SQIVND in the germline V gene (reference sequence). V was clipped by 7 bases and J by 8 bases, with 20 bases between them. The CDR3 totals 14 residues. The CDR3 reads CASTYPEGTLGYTF. The CDR3 nucleotides are TGTGCCAGTACGTACCCAGAGGGAACCCTCGGCTACACCTTC.

This clone has just a few counts. The CDR3: CASTSSTGEGYTF. Here the CDR3 DNA reads TGCGCCAGCACCTCTTCAACAGGGGAAGGCTACACCTTC. The chain combines TRBV5-1 with TRBJ1-2; 7 nucleotides match TRBD1. CDR1 and CDR2 from the germline V gene are SGHRS and YFSETQ. This CDR3 has 13 amino acids. V lost 6 bases to trimming and J lost 8 bases; unmatched junction nucleotides: 10.

The J gene is TRBJ1-4, the V gene TRBV5-6, with 7 bases aligning to TRBD1. The CDR3 is 13 residues long. Germline V gene sequence: CDR1 SGHDT, CDR2 YYEEEE. Losses at the gene ends were 2 bases for V and 6 bases for J; bases not matched to a gene: 1. The CDR3 DNA reads TGTGCCAGCAGCTTTGACAGGGATGAAAAACTGTTTTTT. Translated, it gives CASSFDRDEKLFF.

The chain carries TRBV15 and TRBJ2-1; 10 positions agree with TRBD1. CDR3 length: 15 amino acids. Unmatched junction bases numbered 4, after V lost 6 bases and J lost 2 bases. Germline CDR1 and CDR2: LNHNV and YYDKDF (reference sequence). Here the CDR3 reads CATRGGQGPYNEQFF. For the CDR3, the DNA is TGTGCCACCAGGGGGGGACAGGGGCCCTACAATGAGCAGTTCTTC.

This clone was observed a handful of times. The gene calls are TRBV24-1 and TRBJ2-1, with D hard to call. CDR3 length: 15 residues. CDR1 is KGHDR and CDR2 is SFDVKD in the germline V gene. Trimming took 2 bases from V and 0 from J, leaving 7 bases between them. CDR3: CATSDWRSSYNEQFF. The CDR3, as DNA: TGTGCCACCAGTGATTGGCGGAGCTCCTACAATGAGCAGTTCTTC.

The rearrangement joins TRBV19 to TRBJ2-4, with TRBD2 matching over 10 bases. The CDR3 has 16 amino acids. J gave up 0 bases and V 6 bases, and 5 bases lay outside the gene matches. CDR1 LNHDA and CDR2 SQIVND come from the germline V gene (reference sequence). The DNA for the CDR3 is TGTGCCAGTAGGATTAGCGGGGGGATAGCCAAAAACATTCAGTACTTC. Translated: CASRISGGIAKNIQYF.

The chain links TRBV27 to TRBJ2-2, with 12 nucleotides matching TRBD2. The CDR3 is 17 amino acids. Germline V CDR1 and CDR2: MNHEY, SMNVEV (reference sequence). V trimming: 5 bases; J trimming: 1 base; junction bases outside the gene matches: 5. The CDR3 sequence: CASSPLAGGQNTGELFF. The CDR3 DNA sequence: TGTGCCAGCAGTCCGCTAGCGGGGGGGCAGAACACCGGGGAGCTGTTTTTT.